This TCR beta chain was identified in a study of T cells in Graves' hyperthyroidism and ophthalmopathy. An absence of ophthalmopathy progression within 18 months meant stable Graves' hyperthyroidism. Template material for amplifying TCR beta CDR3 regions consisted of RNA transcripts. Primed by the HTBI set, a first-round RT-PCR was run on the TCR CDR3. MiXCR was run by TCRdb on the multiplex PCR reads, yielding one entry per CDR3 protein. Here the sample spans some 300,000 distinct CDR3 sequences, approximately 13% being singletons. This clonotype was counted ten times or more. Its antigen remains unidentified. From germline, CDR1 is SQVTM and CDR2 ANQGSEA. Between the trimmed V and J ends, which lost 0 bases and 6 bases, there was a span of 12 bases. This CDR3 has 13 residues. Study-level results: Before onset, by a median of 6.5 months, the model predicted ophthalmopathy. The majority of expanded thyroid clonotypes above 0.001 also appeared in blood.

The sequenced material came from blood. This rearrangement joins TRBV29-1 to TRBJ2-7; tentative D call: TRBD2 (6 bases). The origin of this receptor is a woman between 40 and 50 years old with Graves' hyperthyroidism. The CDR3 nucleotides read TGCAGCGTTGAAGAAGGGAGGACGGGCGAGCAGTACTTC. Its translation is CSVEEGRTGEQYF.